This note documents a single TCR beta chain sequence. What antigen it recognizes has not been identified. Base qualities are missing; no much larger clone stands one base away. The collaborating institutions used their own protocols to collect whole blood in K2EDTA tubes. For TCRbeta analysis, collaborator samples were shipped as frozen whole blood, as isolated PBMCs, or as DNA extracted from either sample type. The data derive from a study of blood T cell repertoires in COVID-19 (TCRdb year 2020). Turning to the overall study: Collaborator samples came from the United States, Italy and Spain and covered acute and convalescent phases of COVID-19. The prospective study material was composed of cDNA or gDNA derived from T cells, B-cell-depleted T cells, or PBMCs. Deeply sampled blood TCRbeta repertoires from subjects exposed to, actively infected with, or recovered from COVID-19 were included in the dataset. A freely available public database, intended as a resource for researchers studying the immune response to SARS-CoV-2, is where the repertoires were released. Samples came from the ongoing ImmuneRACE study (first 160 participants) plus 1,254 subjects from 6 global collaborators. Sample metadata almost always included a de-identified subject ID, COVID-19 status, age in years and sex. Where available, HLA class I and class II types were obtained from metadata supplied by the sample provider rather than from assay-based typing. The paper's findings and limits, for the study overall: Clinical and demographic metadata were provided uncurated, with the amount varying by source and participant.

TCRbeta CDR3 regions were amplified from genomic DNA by means of the immunoSEQ Assay, a bias-controlled multiplex PCR. In the source study's methods: Within the assay, amplification of reference gene primers was used to estimate how many nucleated cells each sample contained. Sequence reads were collapsed and filtered to measure the absolute abundance of every unique TCRbeta CDR3 rearrangement. For each sample, productive Simpson clonality was calculated as the square root of Simpson's diversity index over productive rearrangements. Sourced from immuneACCESS, this table was stored by TCRdb with only in-frame sequences that have V and J called. A share of the clones is absent; for the studies checked, an unresolved V gene accounts for under half, and the remainder has no known explanation. The DNA gave D and trimming, while V, J and clone size come from that table. Present in this sample are 250,000 to 350,000 clones, 85% of which were seen just once. Jointly, the top ten make up 4.1% of the sample.

The CDR3 contains 17 residues, cysteine and phenylalanine counted. The entry retains the CDR3 DNA only, 51 bases that are in frame from base 1. The germline V gene encodes CDR1 SGHTA and CDR2 FQGTGA. Trimming removed 0 bases from V and 3 bases from J, leaving 14 bases between the germline ends. The rearranged chain carries TRBV7-3 and TRBJ2-2; TRBD2 is possibly the D segment (5 matching bases). Material: peripheral blood. The receptor was isolated from a woman between 45 and 65 years old with active or convalescent COVID-19. The CDR3 loop reads CASSLTLGWRDTGELFF. The sequenced DNA: TGTGCCAGCAGCTTAACGCTCGGCTGGCGGGACACCGGGGAGCTGTTTTTT.